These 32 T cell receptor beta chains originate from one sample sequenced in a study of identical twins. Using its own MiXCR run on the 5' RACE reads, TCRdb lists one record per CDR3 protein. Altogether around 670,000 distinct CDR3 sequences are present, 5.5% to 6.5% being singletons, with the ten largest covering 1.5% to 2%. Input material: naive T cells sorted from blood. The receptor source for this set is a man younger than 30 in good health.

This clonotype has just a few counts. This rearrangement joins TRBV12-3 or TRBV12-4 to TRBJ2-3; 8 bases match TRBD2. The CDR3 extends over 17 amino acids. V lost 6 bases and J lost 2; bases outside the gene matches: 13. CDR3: CASSPPRSGRFTDTQYF. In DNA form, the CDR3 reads TGTGCCAGCAGCCCTCCTCGAAGCGGGAGATTCACAGATACGCAGTATTTT.

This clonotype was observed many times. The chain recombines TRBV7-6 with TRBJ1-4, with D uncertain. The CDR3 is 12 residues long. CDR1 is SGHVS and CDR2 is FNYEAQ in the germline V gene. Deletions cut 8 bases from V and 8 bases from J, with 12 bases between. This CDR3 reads CASRRVGEKLFF. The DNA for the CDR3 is TGTGCCAGCCGGCGGGTTGGGGAAAAACTGTTTTTT.

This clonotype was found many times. The chain's CDR3 is CASSSGLVPNGELFF. In DNA, the CDR3 is TGTGCCAGCAGTTCGGGTCTAGTTCCGAACGGGGAGCTGTTTTTT. The rearrangement joins TRBV12-3 or TRBV12-4 to TRBJ2-2; D call uncertain. CDR3 length: 15 amino acids. Trimming shortened V by 4 bases and J by 7 bases, and 16 bases separated the two germline ends.

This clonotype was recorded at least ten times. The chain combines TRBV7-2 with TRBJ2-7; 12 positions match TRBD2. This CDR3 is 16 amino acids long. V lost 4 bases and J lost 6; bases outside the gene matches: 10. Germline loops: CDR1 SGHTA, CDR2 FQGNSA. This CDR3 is CASSWPSGRGTPEQYF. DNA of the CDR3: TGTGCCAGCAGCTGGCCTAGCGGGAGGGGTACGCCCGAGCAGTACTTC.

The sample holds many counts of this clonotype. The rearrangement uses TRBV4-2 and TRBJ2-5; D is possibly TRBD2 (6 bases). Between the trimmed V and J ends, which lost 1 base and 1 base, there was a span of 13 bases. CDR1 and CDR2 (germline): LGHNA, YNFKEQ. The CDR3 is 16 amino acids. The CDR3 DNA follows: TGTGCCAGCAGCCAAGCAGGTAGCGGAGGCCAAGAGACCCAGTACTTC. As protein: CASSQAGSGGQETQYF.

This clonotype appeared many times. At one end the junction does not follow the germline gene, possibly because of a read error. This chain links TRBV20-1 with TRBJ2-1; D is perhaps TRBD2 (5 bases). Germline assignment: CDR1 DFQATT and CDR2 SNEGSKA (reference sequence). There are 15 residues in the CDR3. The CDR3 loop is CSAAVGSAGNNEQFF. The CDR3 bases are TGCAGTGCAGCGGTAGGTAGCGCCGGGAACAACGAGCAGTTCTTC.

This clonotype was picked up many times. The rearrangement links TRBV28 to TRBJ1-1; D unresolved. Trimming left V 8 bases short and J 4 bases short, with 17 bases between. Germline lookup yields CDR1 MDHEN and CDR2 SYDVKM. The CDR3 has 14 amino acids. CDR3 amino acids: CASFAYDVLTEAFF. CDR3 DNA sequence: TGTGCCAGCTTTGCCTACGACGTACTCACTGAAGCTTTCTTT.

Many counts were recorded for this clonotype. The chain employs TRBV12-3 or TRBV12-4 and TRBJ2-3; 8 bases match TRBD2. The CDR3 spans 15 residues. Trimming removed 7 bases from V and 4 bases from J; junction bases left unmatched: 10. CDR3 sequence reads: CASTRAGVSADTQYF. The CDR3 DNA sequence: TGTGCCAGCACCCGAGCGGGAGTAAGTGCAGATACGCAGTATTTT.

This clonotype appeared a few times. The CDR3 here is CASSQKTGGFTEAFF. The CDR3, as DNA: TGTGCCAGCAGCCAAAAGACAGGGGGCTTTACTGAAGCTTTCTTT. The chain uses TRBV3-1 and TRBJ1-1; 10 bases are a match to TRBD1. The J segment lost 5 bases and the V segment lost 2 bases, leaving 5 bases of the junction unmatched. Germline V gene sequence: CDR1 LGHDT, CDR2 YNNKEL (reference sequence). The CDR3 totals 15 residues. The full variable domain, in which reference TRBV3-1 and TRBJ1-1 provide the parts outside the CDR3, is DTAVSQTPKYLVTQMGNDKSIKCEQNLGHDTMYWYKQDSKKFLKIMFSYNNKELIINETVPNRFSPKSPDKAHLNLHINSLELGDSAVYFCASSQKTGGFTEAFFGQGTRLTVV.

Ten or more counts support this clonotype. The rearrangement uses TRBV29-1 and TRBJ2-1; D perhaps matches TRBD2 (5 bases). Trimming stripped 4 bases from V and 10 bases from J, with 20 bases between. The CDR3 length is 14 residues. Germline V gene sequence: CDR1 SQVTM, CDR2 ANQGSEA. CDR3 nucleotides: TGCAGCGTTGTGCCCCGGACTGGGTTTGGGGAGCAGTTCTTC. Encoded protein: CSVVPRTGFGEQFF.

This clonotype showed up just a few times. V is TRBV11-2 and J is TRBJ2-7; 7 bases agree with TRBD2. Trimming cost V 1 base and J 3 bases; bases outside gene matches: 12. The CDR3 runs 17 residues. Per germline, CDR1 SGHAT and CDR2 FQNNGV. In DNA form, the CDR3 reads TGTGCCAGCAGCTTAGGGGGTGTGGGAGGGAGTGTCTACGAGCAGTACGTC. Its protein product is CASSLGGVGGSVYEQYV.

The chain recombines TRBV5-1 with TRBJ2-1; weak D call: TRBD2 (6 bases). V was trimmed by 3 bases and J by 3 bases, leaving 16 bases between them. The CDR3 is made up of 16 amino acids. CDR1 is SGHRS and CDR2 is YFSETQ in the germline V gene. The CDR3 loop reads CASSSYSGGNYNEQFF. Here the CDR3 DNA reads TGCGCCAGCAGCTCCTATAGCGGTGGAAACTACAATGAGCAGTTCTTC.

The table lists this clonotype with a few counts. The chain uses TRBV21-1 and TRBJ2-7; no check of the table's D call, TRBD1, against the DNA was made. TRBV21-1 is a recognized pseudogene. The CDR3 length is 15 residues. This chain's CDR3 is CASSRLPWKGYEQYV. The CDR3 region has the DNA TGTGCCAGCAGCAGACTCCCCTGGAAAGGATACGAGCAGTACGTC.

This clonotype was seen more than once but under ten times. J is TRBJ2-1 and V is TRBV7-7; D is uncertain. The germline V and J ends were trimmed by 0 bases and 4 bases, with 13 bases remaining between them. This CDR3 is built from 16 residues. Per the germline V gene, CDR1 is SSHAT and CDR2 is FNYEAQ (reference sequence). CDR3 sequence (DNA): TGTGCCAGCAGCTTAGCCCCGGCGACCGGGTACAATGAGCAGTTCTTC. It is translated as CASSLAPATGYNEQFF.

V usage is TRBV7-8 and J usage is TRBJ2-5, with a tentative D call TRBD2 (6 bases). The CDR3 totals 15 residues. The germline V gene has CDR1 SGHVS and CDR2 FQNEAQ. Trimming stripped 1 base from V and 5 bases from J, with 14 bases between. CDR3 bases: TGTGCCAGCAGCTTAGTCCCAGGGAGCGGGGAGACCCAGTACTTC. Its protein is CASSLVPGSGETQYF.

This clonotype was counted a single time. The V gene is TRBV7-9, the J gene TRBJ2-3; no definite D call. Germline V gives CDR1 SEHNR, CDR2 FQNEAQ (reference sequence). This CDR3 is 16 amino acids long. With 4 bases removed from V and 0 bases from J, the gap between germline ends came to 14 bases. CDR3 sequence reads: CASSSEEWPSTDTQYF. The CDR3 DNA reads TGTGCCAGCAGCTCAGAGGAGTGGCCCAGCACAGATACGCAGTATTTT.

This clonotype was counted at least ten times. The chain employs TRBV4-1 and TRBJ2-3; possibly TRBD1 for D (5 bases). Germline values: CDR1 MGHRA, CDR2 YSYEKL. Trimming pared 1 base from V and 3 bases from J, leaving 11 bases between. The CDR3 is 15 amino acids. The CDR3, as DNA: TGCGCCAGCAGCCAAGGGGTAACAGGTACAGATACGCAGTATTTT. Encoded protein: CASSQGVTGTDTQYF.

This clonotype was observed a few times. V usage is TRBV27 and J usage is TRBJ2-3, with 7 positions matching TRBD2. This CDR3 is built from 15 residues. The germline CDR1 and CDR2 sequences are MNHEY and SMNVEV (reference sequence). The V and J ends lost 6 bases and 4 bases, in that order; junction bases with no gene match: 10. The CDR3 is CASSLRGSGPDTQYF. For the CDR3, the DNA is TGTGCCAGCAGCCTTAGGGGTAGCGGGCCAGATACGCAGTATTTT.

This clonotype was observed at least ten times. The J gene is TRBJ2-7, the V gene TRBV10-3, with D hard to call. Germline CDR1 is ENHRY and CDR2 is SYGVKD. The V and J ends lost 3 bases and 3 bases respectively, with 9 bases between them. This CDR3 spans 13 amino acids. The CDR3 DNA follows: TGTGCCATCAGTGACCCAGCCTTCTACGAGCAGTACTTC. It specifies CAISDPAFYEQYF.

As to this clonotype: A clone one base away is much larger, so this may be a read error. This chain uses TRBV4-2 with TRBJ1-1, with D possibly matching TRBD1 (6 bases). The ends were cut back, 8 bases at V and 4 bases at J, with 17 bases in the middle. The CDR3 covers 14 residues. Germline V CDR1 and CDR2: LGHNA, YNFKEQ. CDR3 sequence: CASGADQGRTEAFF. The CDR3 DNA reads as TGTGCCAGCGGCGCCGACCAGGGGCGCACTGAAGCTTTCTTT.

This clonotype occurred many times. Here the CDR3 DNA reads TGTGCCAGCAGTTACTCAGAAGGCCTAGGAGAGACCCAGTACTTC. Its protein product is CASSYSEGLGETQYF. The gene calls are TRBV6-2 or TRBV6-3 and TRBJ2-5; no firm D call. V lost 0 bases, J lost 4 bases, and 12 bases lay in between. This CDR3 has 15 residues. The germline CDR1 and CDR2 sequences are MNHEY and SVGEGT.

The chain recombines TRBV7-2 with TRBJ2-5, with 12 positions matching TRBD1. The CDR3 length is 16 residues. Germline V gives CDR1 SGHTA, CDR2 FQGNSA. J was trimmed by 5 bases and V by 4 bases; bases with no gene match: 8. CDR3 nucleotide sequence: TGTGCCAGCAGCTGGGCGGGACAGGGGGCATCTGAGACCCAGTACTTC. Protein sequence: CASSWAGQGASETQYF.

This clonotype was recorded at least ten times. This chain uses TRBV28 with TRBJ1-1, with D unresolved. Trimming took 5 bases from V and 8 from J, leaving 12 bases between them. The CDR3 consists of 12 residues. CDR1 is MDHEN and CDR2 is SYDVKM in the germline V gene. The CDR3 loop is CASSVGTNEAFF. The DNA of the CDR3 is TGTGCCAGCAGTGTAGGAACAAACGAAGCTTTCTTT.

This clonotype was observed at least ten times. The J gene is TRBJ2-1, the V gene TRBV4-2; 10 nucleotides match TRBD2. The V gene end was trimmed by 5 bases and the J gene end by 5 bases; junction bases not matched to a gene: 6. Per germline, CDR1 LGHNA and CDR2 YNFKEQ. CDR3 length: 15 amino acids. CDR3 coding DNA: TGTGCCAGCAGCGTCGGACTAGCGGTTAACAATGAGCAGTTCTTC. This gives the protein CASSVGLAVNNEQFF.

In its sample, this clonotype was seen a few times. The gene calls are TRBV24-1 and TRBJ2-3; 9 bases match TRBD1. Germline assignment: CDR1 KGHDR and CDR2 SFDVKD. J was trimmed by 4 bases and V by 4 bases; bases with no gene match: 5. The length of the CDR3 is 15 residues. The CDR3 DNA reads TGTGCCACCAGTGACCGGGGACAGGGAGCAGATACGCAGTATTTT. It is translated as CATSDRGQGADTQYF.

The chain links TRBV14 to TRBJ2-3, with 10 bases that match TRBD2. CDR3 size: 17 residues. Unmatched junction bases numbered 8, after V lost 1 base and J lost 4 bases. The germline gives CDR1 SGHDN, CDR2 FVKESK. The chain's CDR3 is CASSQGPGTSAADTQYF. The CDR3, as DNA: TGTGCCAGCAGCCAAGGGCCCGGGACTAGCGCGGCAGATACGCAGTATTTT.

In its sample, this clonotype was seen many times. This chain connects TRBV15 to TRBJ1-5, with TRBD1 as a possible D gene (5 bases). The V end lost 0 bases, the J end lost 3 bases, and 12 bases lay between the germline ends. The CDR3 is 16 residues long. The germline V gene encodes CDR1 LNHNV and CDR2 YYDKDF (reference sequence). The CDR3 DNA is TGTGCCACCAGCAGAGATCTGGCAGGGAACAATCAGCCCCAGCATTTT. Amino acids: CATSRDLAGNNQPQHF.

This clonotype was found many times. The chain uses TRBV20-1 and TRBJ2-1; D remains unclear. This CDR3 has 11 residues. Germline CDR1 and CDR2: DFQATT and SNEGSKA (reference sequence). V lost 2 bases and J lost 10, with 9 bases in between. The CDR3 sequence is CSARFILEQFF. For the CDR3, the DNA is TGCAGTGCTAGATTTATATTGGAGCAGTTCTTC.

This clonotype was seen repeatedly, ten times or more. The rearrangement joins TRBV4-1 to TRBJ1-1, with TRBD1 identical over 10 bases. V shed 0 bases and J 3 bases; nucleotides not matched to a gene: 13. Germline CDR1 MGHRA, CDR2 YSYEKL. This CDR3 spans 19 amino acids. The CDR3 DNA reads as TGCGCCAGCAGCCAAGATCGAGTTTTGACAGGGGGCTTTGACACTGAAGCTTTCTTT. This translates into CASSQDRVLTGGFDTEAFF.

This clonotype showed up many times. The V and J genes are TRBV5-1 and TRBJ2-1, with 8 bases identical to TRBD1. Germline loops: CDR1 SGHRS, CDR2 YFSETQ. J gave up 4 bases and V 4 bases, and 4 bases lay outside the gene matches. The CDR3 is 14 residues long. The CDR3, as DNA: TGCGCCAGCAGCGCGGGACAGGATTACAATGAGCAGTTCTTC. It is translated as CASSAGQDYNEQFF.

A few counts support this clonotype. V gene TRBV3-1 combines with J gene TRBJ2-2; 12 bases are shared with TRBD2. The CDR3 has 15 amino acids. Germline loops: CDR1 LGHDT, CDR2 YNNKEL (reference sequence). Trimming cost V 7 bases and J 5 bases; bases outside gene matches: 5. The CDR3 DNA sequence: TGTGCCAGCACCGGACTAGCGGGAAGGACCGGGGAGCTGTTTTTT. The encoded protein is CASTGLAGRTGELFF.

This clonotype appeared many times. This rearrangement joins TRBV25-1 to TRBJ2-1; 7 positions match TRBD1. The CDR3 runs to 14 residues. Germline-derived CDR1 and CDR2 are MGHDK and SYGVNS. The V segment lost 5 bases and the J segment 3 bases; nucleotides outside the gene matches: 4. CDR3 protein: CASSRDSYYNEQFF. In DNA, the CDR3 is TGTGCCAGCAGTCGGGACAGCTACTACAATGAGCAGTTCTTC.